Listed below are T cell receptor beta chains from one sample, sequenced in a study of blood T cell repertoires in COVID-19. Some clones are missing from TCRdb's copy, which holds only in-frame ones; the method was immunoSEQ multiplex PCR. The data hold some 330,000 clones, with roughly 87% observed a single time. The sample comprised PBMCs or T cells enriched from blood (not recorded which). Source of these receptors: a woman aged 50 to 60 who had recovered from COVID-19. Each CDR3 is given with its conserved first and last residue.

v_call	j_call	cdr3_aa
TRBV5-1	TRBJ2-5	CASSLPGTETQYF
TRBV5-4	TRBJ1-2	CASSARGGRGYTF
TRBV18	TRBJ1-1	CASSLDKNTEAFF
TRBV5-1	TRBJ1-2	CASSLTGDYGYTF
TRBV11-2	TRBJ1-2	CASSIGQLYGYTF
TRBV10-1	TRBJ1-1	CASRRGGTGPNTEAFF
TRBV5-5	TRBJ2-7	CASSLDGGGAYEQYF
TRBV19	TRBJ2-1	CASSISGSGYNEQFF
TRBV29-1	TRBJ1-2	CSVEDIVWTPTNYGYTF
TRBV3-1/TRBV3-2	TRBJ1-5	CASSQDRGELDQPQHF
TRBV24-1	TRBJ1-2	CATMRRQVYGYTF
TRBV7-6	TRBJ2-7	CASSLDTEREQYF
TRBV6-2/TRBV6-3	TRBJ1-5	CASSYPTGTVSYSNQPQHF
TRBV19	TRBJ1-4	CASSFRRGKSEKLFF
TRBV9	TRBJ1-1	CASSVDTGRHTEAFF
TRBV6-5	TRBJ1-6	CASTPRGGNSPLHF
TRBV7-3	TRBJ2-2	CASSLSSDTGELFF
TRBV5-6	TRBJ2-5	CASSLSGLAGVLTQYF
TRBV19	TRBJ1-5	CASSIGYRDSNQPQHF
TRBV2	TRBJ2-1	CASKADRGTYNEQFF
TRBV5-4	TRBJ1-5	CASSLEGASNQPQHF
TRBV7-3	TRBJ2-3	CASSSQGGNTQYF
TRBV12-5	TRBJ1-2	CASGPSGSYGYTF
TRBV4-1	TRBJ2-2	CASSQRAGTSGGAGELFF
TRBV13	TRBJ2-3	CASSTGTSGPSTDTQYF
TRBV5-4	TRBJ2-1	CASSFEISSYNEQFF
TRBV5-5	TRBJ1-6	CASSLADGRNSPLHF
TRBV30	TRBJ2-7	CAWGELYEQYF
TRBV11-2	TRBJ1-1	CASSHSVPNTEAFF
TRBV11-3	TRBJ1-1	CASSLQGSNTEAFF
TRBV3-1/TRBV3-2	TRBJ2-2	CASSQHRTSGSAGELFF
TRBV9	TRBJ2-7	CASSGNAGTGYEQYF
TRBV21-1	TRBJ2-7	CASRRRLGPHEQYF
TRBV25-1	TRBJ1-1	CASMNRGAGTEAFF
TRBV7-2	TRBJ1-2	CASSRRTGGIQDGYTF
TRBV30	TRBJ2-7	CAWSYRPGSYEQYF
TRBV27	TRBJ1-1	CASSLIGGDTEAFF
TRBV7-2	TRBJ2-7	CASSSTGPLYEQYF
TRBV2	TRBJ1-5	CASSDVAVNQPQHF